This is a list of T cell receptor beta chains from one sample in a study of neoadjuvant anti-PD-1 for oral cavity cancer. TCRdb's copy holds only in-frame clones and misses some; the assay was immunoSEQ multiplex PCR. There are about 12,000 clones in the sample; about 61% occur only once, and about 6.8% lies in the top ten. This material consisted of tumor tissue, taken before nivolumab (anti-PD-1) treatment. The receptor source for this set is a person between 40 and 79 years old with oral cavity squamous cell carcinoma. The donor label of this sample is uncertain. CDR3s include the opening cysteine and the closing phenylalanine or tryptophan. The order of the fields is V gene, D gene, clone size, J gene, CDR3 DNA, CDR3 protein. D genes are given only for firm matches. Clone size appears in some rows only: once, few, many, or a class for an expanded clone.

v_gene: TRBV5-1; d_gene: NA; abundance: NA; j_gene: TRBJ2-3; CDR3nt: TGCGCCAGCAGCTTGGACCAGGGGACAGATACGCAGTATTTT; CDR3aa: CASSLDQGTDTQYF
v_gene: TRBV5-1; d_gene: NA; abundance: once; j_gene: TRBJ1-1; CDR3nt: TGCGCCAGCAGCTTGGCCGGGAGGAACACTGAAGCTTTCTTT; CDR3aa: CASSLAGRNTEAFF
v_gene: TRBV19; d_gene: NA; abundance: NA; j_gene: TRBJ1-3; CDR3nt: TGTGCCAGTGGGGACGAGGGAAACACCATATATTTT; CDR3aa: CASGDEGNTIYF
v_gene: TRBV5-1; d_gene: NA; abundance: NA; j_gene: TRBJ1-1; CDR3nt: TGCGCCAGCAGCTGGGACGGGGAGAACACTGAAGCTTTCTTT; CDR3aa: CASSWDGENTEAFF
v_gene: TRBV4-1; d_gene: NA; abundance: NA; j_gene: TRBJ2-5; CDR3nt: TGCGCCAGCAGCCAAGATGGGACCCTGGACTTTCAAGAGACCCAGTACTTC; CDR3aa: CASSQDGTLDFQETQYF
v_gene: TRBV18; d_gene: TRBD2; abundance: NA; j_gene: TRBJ2-7; CDR3nt: TGTGCCAGCTCACCAAGCGGGACTAGCGGGAGAACGCTTTCCTACGAGCAGTACTTC; CDR3aa: CASSPSGTSGRTLSYEQYF
v_gene: TRBV29-1; d_gene: NA; abundance: NA; j_gene: TRBJ2-1; CDR3nt: TGCAGCGTTGTGGCGGGAATTAATGAGCAGTTCTTC; CDR3aa: CSVVAGINEQFF
v_gene: TRBV27; d_gene: TRBD1; abundance: NA; j_gene: TRBJ1-4; CDR3nt: TGTGCCAGCAGTTTGGGGACAGGGGTCTTCGAAAAACTGTTTTTT; CDR3aa: CASSLGTGVFEKLFF
v_gene: TRBV5-1; d_gene: TRBD1; abundance: NA; j_gene: TRBJ2-3; CDR3nt: TGCGCCAGCAGCCTGGCCGGGACAGGCACAGATACGCAGTATTTT; CDR3aa: CASSLAGTGTDTQYF
v_gene: TRBV29-1; d_gene: NA; abundance: few; j_gene: TRBJ1-2; CDR3nt: TGCAGCGTTGAAGAGCAGGTGGGCTATGGCTACACCTTC; CDR3aa: CSVEEQVGYGYTF
v_gene: TRBV28; d_gene: NA; abundance: NA; j_gene: TRBJ1-2; CDR3nt: TGTGCCAGCAGTATTGGGGGAAGGGACTATGGCTACACCTTC; CDR3aa: CASSIGGRDYGYTF
v_gene: TRBV9; d_gene: TRBD1; abundance: NA; j_gene: TRBJ1-2; CDR3nt: TGTGCCAGCAGCTTCCGGGACAGTCAGGGCTACACCTTC; CDR3aa: CASSFRDSQGYTF
v_gene: TRBV11-3; d_gene: NA; abundance: NA; j_gene: TRBJ1-2; CDR3nt: TGTGCCAGCAGCTTTGGGACAACTTCTGGCTACACCTTC; CDR3aa: CASSFGTTSGYTF
v_gene: TRBV7-8; d_gene: NA; abundance: NA; j_gene: TRBJ1-1; CDR3nt: TGTGCCAGCAGCTTAGATGGGCTGCTTCAGAACACTGAAGCTTTCTTT; CDR3aa: CASSLDGLLQNTEAFF
v_gene: TRBV2; d_gene: NA; abundance: NA; j_gene: TRBJ1-6; CDR3nt: TGTGCCAGCAGTGATCGTCGGGATTCACCCCTCCACTTT; CDR3aa: CASSDRRDSPLHF
v_gene: TRBV7-7; d_gene: NA; abundance: few; j_gene: TRBJ2-1; CDR3nt: TGTGCCAGCAGCTCCGGACAGTTACGCAATGAGCAGTTCTTC; CDR3aa: CASSSGQLRNEQFF
v_gene: TRBV5-4; d_gene: TRBD1; abundance: NA; j_gene: TRBJ1-1; CDR3nt: TGTGCCAGCAGCCCGGGACAGGGAGGTAACACTGAAGCTTTCTTT; CDR3aa: CASSPGQGGNTEAFF
v_gene: TRBV9; d_gene: NA; abundance: few; j_gene: TRBJ1-6; CDR3nt: TGTGCCAGCAGCGTAGTGGGGGGGGAATCACCCCTCCACTTT; CDR3aa: CASSVVGGESPLHF
v_gene: TRBV9; d_gene: NA; abundance: NA; j_gene: TRBJ2-1; CDR3nt: TGTGCCAGCAGCGTAGCACTAGTCAATGAGCAGTTCTTC; CDR3aa: CASSVALVNEQFF
v_gene: TRBV27; d_gene: NA; abundance: once; j_gene: TRBJ2-7; CDR3nt: TGTGCCAGCAGTTGGGGGGGGCGGGACAGCTCCTACGAGCAGTACTTC; CDR3aa: CASSWGGRDSSYEQYF
v_gene: TRBV2; d_gene: TRBD2; abundance: few; j_gene: TRBJ2-1; CDR3nt: TGTGCCAGCAGTGTATCTAGCGGGACGATCCACGGAGAGCAGTTCTTC; CDR3aa: CASSVSSGTIHGEQFF
v_gene: TRBV18; d_gene: TRBD1; abundance: medium-sized; j_gene: TRBJ1-2; CDR3nt: TGTGCCAGCTCACCTACCGGGGACAGGGCAAGCGGCTACACCTTC; CDR3aa: CASSPTGDRASGYTF
v_gene: TRBV19; d_gene: NA; abundance: medium-sized; j_gene: TRBJ2-5; CDR3nt: TGTGCCAGTAGTATAGCTCAGAGAGAGACCCAGTACTTC; CDR3aa: CASSIAQRETQYF
v_gene: TRBV6-1; d_gene: NA; abundance: few; j_gene: TRBJ1-6; CDR3nt: TGTGCCAGCAGTGAAACGATGCCGGGGTATAATTCACCCCTCCACTTT; CDR3aa: CASSETMPGYNSPLHF
v_gene: TRBV5-8; d_gene: NA; abundance: NA; j_gene: TRBJ2-1; CDR3nt: TGTGCCAGCAGCTTGGGCGGGAAGTCCTACAATGAGCAGTTCTTC; CDR3aa: CASSLGGKSYNEQFF
v_gene: TRBV6-6; d_gene: TRBD1; abundance: NA; j_gene: TRBJ2-7; CDR3nt: TGTGCCAGCAGTTACCAACAGGGGGCGGGCGAGCAGTACTTC; CDR3aa: CASSYQQGAGEQYF
v_gene: TRBV5-1; d_gene: NA; abundance: NA; j_gene: TRBJ1-1; CDR3nt: TGCGCCAGCCGCCAGGGTGGGGGCACTGAAGCTTTCTTT; CDR3aa: CASRQGGGTEAFF
v_gene: TRBV5-1; d_gene: NA; abundance: NA; j_gene: TRBJ1-2; CDR3nt: TGCGCCAGCAGATCTGAAGTGTCAGTGCCGGGCTACACCTTC; CDR3aa: CASRSEVSVPGYTF
v_gene: TRBV7-9; d_gene: TRBD1; abundance: few; j_gene: TRBJ2-7; CDR3nt: TGTGCCAGCAGCCTCCAGTCCGGACAGGAGGACGAGCAGTACTTC; CDR3aa: CASSLQSGQEDEQYF
v_gene: TRBV5-7; d_gene: NA; abundance: large; j_gene: TRBJ2-7; CDR3nt: TGTGCCAGCAGCTTGGCCCTCGGCAGATACGAGCAGTACTTC; CDR3aa: CASSLALGRYEQYF